Following are 5 T cell receptor beta chains from one sample sequenced in a study of technical replicates of blood from a handful of donors. Repertoires were generated with immunoSEQ multiplex PCR, while TCRdb's copy carries only in-frame clones and drops some. The profile shows under 35,000 clones, approximately 94% of them singletons. The material sequenced was PBMCs. The receptors shown here come from a human donor in good health. Some clones in this sample may be carry-over from other donors' samples.

The chain combines TRBV30 with TRBJ2-3; a weak D match, TRBD1 (6 bases). Trimming took 2 bases from V and 1 from J, leaving 7 bases between them. The CDR3 covers 13 residues. Germline CDR1 reads GTSNPN; CDR2 reads SVGIG (reference sequence). CDR3 in amino acids: CAWSSGGTDTQYF. The CDR3 coding sequence is TGTGCCTGGAGTTCAGGGGGCACAGATACGCAGTATTTT. Based on the CDR3 plus reference TRBV30 and TRBJ2-3, the full variable domain is SQTIHQWPATLVQPVGSPLSLECTVEGTSNPNLYWYRQAAGRGLQLLFYSVGIGQISSEVPQNLSASRPQDRQFILSSKKLLLSDSGFYLCAWSSGGTDTQYFGPGTRLTVL.

Written as DNA, the CDR3 is TGTGCCAGCAGCTTAGGGTGGGTGGGACTGGGCACAGATACGCAGTATTTT. Protein product: CASSLGWVGLGTDTQYF. V usage is TRBV5-6 and J usage is TRBJ2-3; tentatively, D is TRBD2 (6 bases). Per the germline V gene, CDR1 is SGHDT and CDR2 is YYEEEE. This CDR3 has 17 amino acids. V dropped 2 bases and J dropped 1 base, with 17 bases sitting between them.

The chain recombines TRBV5-6 with TRBJ1-2, with a tentative D call TRBD1 (5 bases). Germline-derived CDR1 and CDR2 are SGHDT and YYEEEE. The V end lost 3 bases, the J end lost 7 bases, and 10 bases lay between the germline ends. The CDR3 loop spans 12 amino acids. The CDR3 loop reads CASSSPGSGYTF. Written as DNA, the CDR3 is TGTGCCAGCAGCTCGCCAGGGTCTGGCTACACCTTC.

This chain links TRBV9 with TRBJ2-5, with TRBD2 as a possible D gene (5 bases). Trimming removed 0 bases from V and 4 bases from J, with 10 bases in between. The CDR3 consists of 14 residues. Germline-derived CDR1 and CDR2 are SGDLS and YYNGEE. The CDR3 protein is CASSVESLVETQYF. Here the CDR3 DNA reads TGTGCCAGCAGCGTAGAGTCACTAGTAGAGACCCAGTACTTC.

The genes are TRBV20-1 and TRBJ2-7; D unclear. The CDR3 covers 11 residues. Trimming removed 6 bases from V and 3 bases from J, with 9 bases in between. Per germline, CDR1 DFQATT and CDR2 SNEGSKA (reference sequence). CDR3 coding DNA: TGCAGTGCAAACACCCTCTACGAGCAGTACTTC. It encodes CSANTLYEQYF.